This passage covers 20 T cell receptor beta chains from one sample sequenced in a study of technical replicates of blood from a few donors. Assay used: immunoSEQ multiplex PCR; TCRdb lists only in-frame clones, some missing. The table lists more than 60,000 clones, around 94% of them singletons. Sequenced material: T cells isolated from PBMCs. The source of these receptors is a human donor in good health.

This clone appeared once. The CDR3 region has the DNA TGTGCCAGCAGTGACTCGCCCGGACCGTTCGGGAGGGATACGCAGTATTTT. Translating gives CASSDSPGPFGRDTQYF. The chain recombines TRBV6-4 with TRBJ2-3; 7 nucleotides agree with TRBD2. V lost 0 bases and J lost 6; bases outside the gene matches: 12. The CDR3 extends over 17 amino acids. CDR1 MRHNA and CDR2 SNTAGT come from the germline V gene.

The chain recombines TRBV30 with TRBJ2-6; D is possibly TRBD1 (6 bases). From germline, CDR1 is GTSNPN and CDR2 SVGIG (reference sequence). The CDR3 loop spans 15 amino acids. The ends were cut back, 5 bases at V and 0 bases at J, with 11 bases in the middle. CDR3 sequence: CAWRDKSSGANVLTF. For the CDR3, the DNA is TGTGCCTGGCGGGACAAAAGCTCTGGGGCCAACGTCCTGACTTTC.

This chain joins TRBV5-1 and TRBJ1-2; perhaps TRBD1 as D (6 bases). The CDR3 consists of 16 residues. Trimming stripped 4 bases from V and 4 bases from J, with 20 bases between. The germline V gene encodes CDR1 SGHRS and CDR2 YFSETQ. The CDR3 reads CASSHGALGRGYGYTF. CDR3 nucleotides: TGCGCCAGCAGCCACGGGGCCCTGGGCAGGGGCTATGGCTACACCTTC.

This chain joins TRBV4-1 and TRBJ2-7, with TRBD1 matching 8 bases. Losses at the gene ends were 0 bases for V and 2 bases for J; bases not matched to a gene: 9. Germline V gene lookup returns CDR1 MGHRA and CDR2 YSYEKL. There are 17 residues in the CDR3. The CDR3 loop is CASSQEETGQGTYEQYF. The CDR3 DNA sequence: TGCGCCAGCAGCCAAGAAGAAACAGGACAGGGAACCTACGAGCAGTACTTC.

The V and J genes are TRBV10-3 and TRBJ2-3; 12 positions match TRBD2. Germline V gene data show CDR1 as ENHRY and CDR2 as SYGVKD. The CDR3 is 17 amino acids. V shed 6 bases, J shed 4 bases, and the junction held 11 bases outside the gene matches. CDR3 sequence reads: CAISANLLAGGADTQYF. CDR3 DNA: TGTGCCATCAGCGCCAACTTACTAGCGGGAGGCGCAGATACGCAGTATTTT.

The gene calls are TRBV18 and TRBJ1-2, with no clear D. Per germline, CDR1 KGHSH and CDR2 LQKENI. V was trimmed by 3 bases and J by 9 bases, leaving 8 bases between them. The CDR3 totals 11 residues. The CDR3 bases are TGTGCCAGCTCACCCTATCTAAGCTACACCTTC. Protein sequence: CASSPYLSYTF.

This clone was detected only once. The rearrangement joins TRBV7-2 to TRBJ2-7, with a weak D call TRBD1 (5 bases). Between the trimmed V and J ends, which lost 4 bases and 7 bases, there was a span of 11 bases. The germline V gene has CDR1 SGHTA and CDR2 FQGNSA. This CDR3 is built from 12 residues. The CDR3 DNA reads TGTGCCAGCAGCTCGGACATAGGAGAGCAGTACTTC. As protein: CASSSDIGEQYF.

The rearrangement links TRBV19 to TRBJ2-5; D is unclear. Germline-derived CDR1 and CDR2 are LNHDA and SQIVND (reference sequence). V lost 7 bases and J 3 bases, leaving 6 bases between the germline ends. The CDR3 totals 11 residues. CDR3 loop: CASTSEETQYF. The CDR3 DNA is TGTGCCAGTACCTCAGAAGAGACCCAGTACTTC. Drawing the rest from reference TRBV19 and TRBJ2-5, the complete variable domain is DGGITQSPKYLFRKEGQNVTLSCEQNLNHDAMYWYRQDPGQGLRLIYYSQIVNDFQKGDIAEGYSVSREKKESFPLTVTSAQKNPTAFYLCASTSEETQYFGPGTRLLVL.

This chain links TRBV10-3 with TRBJ1-3; no clear D gene. The CDR3 loop spans 14 amino acids. Between the trimmed V and J ends, which lost 0 bases and 8 bases, there was a span of 11 bases. Germline values: CDR1 ENHRY, CDR2 SYGVKD. The CDR3 loop is CAISESMIGDTIYF. As DNA, the CDR3 is TGTGCCATCAGTGAGTCGATGATCGGGGACACCATATATTTT.

The chain combines TRBV29-1 with TRBJ2-7; D is possibly TRBD2 (6 bases). The CDR3 has 14 residues. V was cut by 7 bases and J by 4 bases, with 20 bases left in between. The germline CDR1 and CDR2 sequences are SQVTM and ANQGSEA. CDR3 sequence (DNA): TGCAGCGCCGCTAGCGTTCTTCTCCCTTACGAGCAGTACTTC. It is translated as CSAASVLLPYEQYF.

The chain links TRBV7-9 to TRBJ2-3, with D unresolved. V was shortened by 2 bases and J by 2 bases, with 8 bases between the two germline ends. Germline V gene data show CDR1 as SEHNR and CDR2 as FQNEAQ (reference sequence). The CDR3 has 14 residues. CDR3 in DNA: TGTGCCAGCAGCTTATTCGGGTACACAGATACGCAGTATTTT. Translation: CASSLFGYTDTQYF.

The CDR3 loop is CSVVGAGGPETQYF. The CDR3 DNA follows: TGCAGCGTTGTGGGGGCGGGAGGGCCGGAGACCCAGTACTTC. This chain uses TRBV29-1 with TRBJ2-5; 9 bases fit TRBD2. V lost 4 bases to trimming and J lost 5 bases; unmatched junction nucleotides: 8. Per germline, CDR1 SQVTM and CDR2 ANQGSEA. The CDR3 extends over 14 amino acids. The entire variable domain, with the rest obtained from reference TRBV29-1 and TRBJ2-5, is as follows: SAVISQKPSRDICQRGTSLTIQCQVDSQVTMMFWYRQQPGQSLTLIATANQGSEATYESGFVIDKFPISRPNLTFSTLTVSNMSPEDSSIYLCSVVGAGGPETQYFGPGTRLLVL.

The rearrangement joins TRBV5-1 to TRBJ1-1; D is unclear. There are 14 residues in the CDR3. Germline values: CDR1 SGHRS, CDR2 YFSETQ. V was cut by 1 base and J by 1 base, with 8 bases left in between. CDR3 DNA sequence: TGCGCCAGCAGCTTGCTGGAGGGGAACACTGAAGCTTTCTTT. Translating it yields CASSLLEGNTEAFF.

The gene calls are TRBV29-1 and TRBJ2-7; a weak D match, TRBD1 (5 bases). This CDR3 has 13 amino acids. Trimming took off 4 bases at V and 3 bases at J, with 13 bases between the two ends. In germline, CDR1 is SQVTM, CDR2 ANQGSEA. CDR3 nucleotide sequence: TGCAGCGTTGGACAGAAGCTTGGCTACGAGCAGTACTTC. Its protein is CSVGQKLGYEQYF.

V usage is TRBV7-9 and J usage is TRBJ2-7; 9 bases align to TRBD1. The ends lost 5 bases at V and 3 bases at J; junction bases unmatched: 8. CDR1 and CDR2 from the germline V gene are SEHNR and FQNEAQ (reference sequence). The CDR3 is 15 residues long. The CDR3 is CASSRSGTGFYEQYF. CDR3 nucleotides: TGTGCCAGCAGCCGATCCGGGACAGGGTTCTACGAGCAGTACTTC. Full variable domain (remainder filled in from reference TRBV7-9 and TRBJ2-7): DTGVSQNPRHKITKRGQNVTFRCDPISEHNRLYWYRQTLGQGPEFLTYFQNEAQLEKSRLLSDRFSAERPKGSFSTLEIQRTEQGDSAMYLCASSRSGTGFYEQYFGPGTRLTVT.

This chain connects TRBV5-1 to TRBJ2-3; 7 positions match TRBD2. The CDR3 loop spans 17 amino acids. Germline V CDR1 and CDR2: SGHRS, YFSETQ. The ends lost 0 bases at V and 1 base at J; junction bases unmatched: 8. The CDR3: CASSLESATSGTDTQYF. The CDR3 DNA reads as TGCGCCAGCAGCTTGGAGTCGGCTACTAGCGGCACAGATACGCAGTATTTT.

This chain uses TRBV7-9 with TRBJ2-5, with TRBD1 matching over 7 bases. CDR1 is SEHNR, CDR2 FQNEAQ, per germline (reference sequence). This CDR3 is 14 amino acids long. The V segment lost 4 bases and the J segment 4 bases; nucleotides outside the gene matches: 6. In DNA, the CDR3 is TGTGCCAGCAGCTCCGGGACAGTCGGAGAGACCCAGTACTTC. Translating gives CASSSGTVGETQYF. The whole variable domain, remainder taken from reference TRBV7-9 and TRBJ2-5, is DTGVSQNPRHKITKRGQNVTFRCDPISEHNRLYWYRQTLGQGPEFLTYFQNEAQLEKSRLLSDRFSAERPKGSFSTLEIQRTEQGDSAMYLCASSSGTVGETQYFGPGTRLLVL.

The J gene is TRBJ2-1, the V gene TRBV29-1; 10 bases match TRBD1. Trimming removed 8 bases from V and 6 bases from J; junction bases left unmatched: 4. Germline CDR1 and CDR2: SQVTM and ANQGSEA. This CDR3 contains 12 residues. CDR3 amino acids: CSLGQGSNEQFF. As DNA, the CDR3 is TGCAGCCTGGGACAGGGGAGCAATGAGCAGTTCTTC.

The rearrangement uses TRBV7-9 and TRBJ1-1, with D possibly TRBD1 on 6 matching bases. This CDR3 has 13 amino acids. The V gene's germline CDR1 is SEHNR and CDR2 FQNEAQ (reference sequence). V lost 5 bases and J lost 1, with 8 bases in between. The DNA for the CDR3 is TGTGCCAGCAGCCCGGGACAGAACACTGAAGCTTTCTTT. It codes for CASSPGQNTEAFF.

The chain employs TRBV2 and TRBJ2-7; D is unresolved. V gave up 0 bases and J gave up 2 bases, with 11 bases separating them. CDR1 and CDR2 (germline): SNHLY, FYNNEI. This CDR3 spans 15 amino acids. CDR3 nucleotides: TGTGCCAGCAGTGAAGCAGGCGGAAACCCCTACGAGCAGTACTTC. This encodes CASSEAGGNPYEQYF.